Following are 14 T cell receptor beta chains from one sample sequenced in a study of shared clonotypes between healthy human individuals. Profiled with immunoSEQ multiplex PCR; TCRdb holds only in-frame clones, not every one. The sample holds millions of clones; roughly 94% are singletons and the top ten take more than 0.1%. Source material: naive CD4+ T cells sorted from blood. The sample's subset: CD45RA+ positively selected. These receptors were taken from a man younger than 30 in good health.

The chain uses TRBV10-3 and TRBJ2-7; D may be TRBD1 (6 bases). Trimming left V 10 bases short and J 6 bases short, with 22 bases between. Germline loops: CDR1 ENHRY, CDR2 SYGVKD. The CDR3 consists of 14 residues. The CDR3 DNA follows: TGTGCCACCCGCACAGGGCAAGGTGTTGGCGAGCAGTACTTC. Translation: CATRTGQGVGEQYF.

As concerns this clone: The germline gene is not matched at one end of the junction; a read error may be the cause. The J gene is TRBJ2-2, the V gene TRBV7-9; TRBD2 aligns across 8 bases. The germline V gene encodes CDR1 SEHNR and CDR2 FQNEAQ (reference sequence). The CDR3 loop spans 16 amino acids. CDR3 nucleotide sequence: TGTGCCAGCAGCCCCCTCCGCGGGGGGTACACGGGGGAGCTGTTTTTT. Amino acid sequence: CASSPLRGGYTGELFF.

This chain joins TRBV2 and TRBJ1-5; D may be TRBD1 (5 bases). The CDR3 is 17 amino acids. V lost 1 base to trimming and J lost 2 bases, with 15 bases between them. Per the germline V gene, CDR1 is SNHLY and CDR2 is FYNNEI. The CDR3 loop is CASSEGGRPLGNQPQHF. The CDR3 nucleotides are TGTGCCAGCAGTGAAGGGGGCAGACCTTTAGGCAATCAGCCCCAGCATTTT.

V and J are TRBV5-1 and TRBJ2-7; 11 bases match TRBD2. Germline V gives CDR1 SGHRS, CDR2 YFSETQ. V was pared by 1 base and J by 2 bases, with 5 bases of the junction left unmatched. This CDR3 contains 16 residues. CDR3 region: CASSLLAGGAPYEQYF. CDR3 in DNA: TGCGCCAGCAGCTTGCTAGCGGGAGGAGCCCCCTACGAGCAGTACTTC.

In this sample, this clone turned up a few times. The V and J genes are TRBV30 and TRBJ1-2; 7 bases align to TRBD1. Germline trimming cut 3 bases from V and 1 base from J; bases unmatched to any gene: 5. The CDR3 covers 14 residues. Looked up from germline, CDR1 is GTSNPN and CDR2 is SVGIG (reference sequence). CDR3 nucleotides: TGTGCCTGGAGGGGGGGACAGTTTAACTATGGCTACACCTTC. It encodes CAWRGGQFNYGYTF.

The chain joins TRBV7-2 to TRBJ2-7; TRBD2 matches at 10 bases. Per the germline V gene, CDR1 is SGHTA and CDR2 is FQGNSA. The CDR3 sequence is 15 residues long. The V segment lost 4 bases and the J segment 3 bases; nucleotides outside the gene matches: 6. The CDR3 nucleotides read TGTGCCAGCAGCTCCGAAGCGGGAGGGCGCTACGAGCAGTACTTC. It encodes CASSSEAGGRYEQYF. Variable domain in full (rest from reference TRBV7-2 and TRBJ2-7): GAGVSQSPSNKVTEKGKDVELRCDPISGHTALYWYRQSLGQGLEFLIYFQGNSAPDKSGLPSDRFSAERTGGSVSTLTIQRTQQEDSAVYLCASSSEAGGRYEQYFGPGTRLTVT.

The chain joins TRBV5-4 to TRBJ2-2, with 10 bases lining up with TRBD1. CDR3 size: 16 residues. V shed 5 bases and J 0 bases; nucleotides not matched to a gene: 4. CDR1 is SGHNT, CDR2 YYREEE, per germline (reference sequence). This CDR3 is CASRGGTGANTGELFF. Written as DNA, the CDR3 is TGTGCCAGCAGGGGAGGGACAGGGGCGAACACCGGGGAGCTGTTTTTT.

The genes are TRBV28 and TRBJ1-5; TRBD1 agrees at 7 bases. The CDR3 consists of 16 residues. V was clipped by 6 bases and J by 2 bases; unmatched bases: 10. In germline, CDR1 is MDHEN, CDR2 SYDVKM. The CDR3 sequence is CASSLPTGSGNQPQHF. CDR3 sequence (DNA): TGTGCCAGCAGCCTCCCGACAGGGTCGGGCAATCAGCCCCAGCATTTT.

The chain links TRBV5-1 to TRBJ2-2, with 9 bases identical to TRBD1. Germline loops: CDR1 SGHRS, CDR2 YFSETQ. Germline trimming cut 9 bases from V and 6 bases from J; bases unmatched to any gene: 9. This CDR3 contains 14 residues. CDR3 DNA: TGCGCCACCTACCCCGGACAGGGGTCCGGGGAGCTGTTTTTT. Its translation: CATYPGQGSGELFF.

This chain joins TRBV7-2 and TRBJ1-2; 9 bases are a match to TRBD1. V shed 0 bases and J 5 bases; nucleotides not matched to a gene: 4. The CDR3 loop spans 15 amino acids. The germline V gene has CDR1 SGHTA and CDR2 FQGNSA. The DNA for the CDR3 is TGTGCCAGCAGCTTAGCTGCCGGGACAGGGTATGGCTACACCTTC. This codes for CASSLAAGTGYGYTF.

The chain couples TRBV7-9 to TRBJ2-7; D gene unclear. V lost 5 bases to trimming and J lost 3 bases, with 8 bases between them. The CDR3 length is 12 residues. The germline V gene has CDR1 SEHNR and CDR2 FQNEAQ (reference sequence). Written as DNA, the CDR3 is TGTGCCAGCAGCCCAGAGAACTACGAGCAGTACTTC. Translated, it gives CASSPENYEQYF.

The genes are TRBV25-1 and TRBJ1-1; a possible D gene is TRBD1 (6 bases). Germline values: CDR1 MGHDK, CDR2 SYGVNS. The germline V and J ends were trimmed by 3 bases and 0 bases, with 17 bases remaining between them. This CDR3 is built from 17 residues. The CDR3: CASSDSKRDTLNTEAFF. The DNA of the CDR3 is TGTGCCAGCAGTGACTCGAAGCGGGACACATTGAACACTGAAGCTTTCTTT.

CDR3: CSVGSWGEQFF. DNA for the CDR3: TGCAGCGTTGGTAGCTGGGGTGAGCAGTTCTTC. This chain connects TRBV29-1 to TRBJ2-1; D unclear. Between the trimmed V and J ends, which lost 4 bases and 9 bases, there was a span of 10 bases. The CDR3 has 11 amino acids. Germline loops: CDR1 SQVTM, CDR2 ANQGSEA.

The CDR3 bases are TGTGCCAGCAGCCAGACGGGGAACCCCTACAATGAGCAGTTCTTC. It translates to CASSQTGNPYNEQFF. The chain recombines TRBV7-6 with TRBJ2-1; tentative D call: TRBD2 (5 bases). Germline V gene sequence: CDR1 SGHVS, CDR2 FNYEAQ. The CDR3 is made up of 15 amino acids. V lost 5 bases to trimming and J lost 2 bases, with 13 bases between them.